This T cell receptor (beta chain) was retrieved from a study of graft-versus-host responses after intestinal transplantation. Study-wide context: Recipients received multivisceral, liver-intestinal, or isolated intestinal transplants. Recipients uniformly received anti-thymocyte globulin induction, followed by tacrolimus and steroids for approximately 3 years.

The repertoire was sequenced with immunoSEQ multiplex PCR; TCRdb's copy has only in-frame clones and lacks some. Of about 38,000 clones listed, 80% to 85% are singletons. Study-wide results and limits: Peak circulating GvH clone levels tracked with early post-transplant HvG declines. Some GvH clones were seen earlier in gut or blood, suggesting intestinal origin.

This clone counts as medium-sized. Its antigen remains unknown. This CDR3 is 15 amino acids long. Per germline, CDR1 SGHNT and CDR2 YYREEE (reference sequence). V lost 4 bases, J lost 0 bases, and 13 bases lay in between. This rearrangement joins TRBV5-4 to TRBJ1-1; D is unclear. The input for sequencing was PBMCs, taken 1070 days after transplant. This clonotype originated in a human patient who received an intestinal transplant, so some T cells may come from the graft donor. CDR3 in amino acids: CASSGLTGVNTEAFF. The CDR3, as DNA: TGTGCCAGCAGCGGGCTAACCGGAGTGAACACTGAAGCTTTCTTT.